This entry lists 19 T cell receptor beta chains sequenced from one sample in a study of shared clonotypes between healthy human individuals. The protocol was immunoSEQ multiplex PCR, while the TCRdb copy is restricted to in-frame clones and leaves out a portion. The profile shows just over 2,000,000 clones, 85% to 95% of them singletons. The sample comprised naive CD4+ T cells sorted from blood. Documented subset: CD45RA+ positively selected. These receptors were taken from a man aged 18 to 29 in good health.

Here the CDR3 reads CASSQADRGTEAFF. The CDR3 bases are TGCGCCAGCAGCCAAGCTGACAGAGGCACTGAAGCTTTCTTT. This chain links TRBV4-3 with TRBJ1-1; possibly TRBD1 for D (5 bases). The germline V gene encodes CDR1 LGHNA and CDR2 YSLEER. V gave up 1 base and J gave up 4 bases, with 10 bases separating them. The CDR3 consists of 14 residues.

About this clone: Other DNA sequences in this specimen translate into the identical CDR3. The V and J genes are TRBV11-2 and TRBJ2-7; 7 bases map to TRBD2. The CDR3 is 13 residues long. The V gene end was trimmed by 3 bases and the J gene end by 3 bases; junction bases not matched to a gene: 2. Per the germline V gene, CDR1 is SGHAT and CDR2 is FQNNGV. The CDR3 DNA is TGTGCCAGCAGCTTTCGCGGGGGCTACGAGCAGTACTTC. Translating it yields CASSFRGGYEQYF.

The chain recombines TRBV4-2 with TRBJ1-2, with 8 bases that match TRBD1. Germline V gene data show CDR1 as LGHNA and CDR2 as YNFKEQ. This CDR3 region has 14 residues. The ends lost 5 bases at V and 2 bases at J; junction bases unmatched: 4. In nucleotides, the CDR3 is TGTGCCAGCAGCGTCGACAGGGGAAACTATGGCTACACCTTC. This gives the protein CASSVDRGNYGYTF.

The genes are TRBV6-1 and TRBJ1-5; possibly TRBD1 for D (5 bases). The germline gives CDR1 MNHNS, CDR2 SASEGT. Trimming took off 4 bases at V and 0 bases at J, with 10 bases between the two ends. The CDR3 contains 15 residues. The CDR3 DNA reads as TGTGCCAGCAGTGGAGACAGTTATAGCAATCAGCCCCAGCATTTT. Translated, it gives CASSGDSYSNQPQHF.

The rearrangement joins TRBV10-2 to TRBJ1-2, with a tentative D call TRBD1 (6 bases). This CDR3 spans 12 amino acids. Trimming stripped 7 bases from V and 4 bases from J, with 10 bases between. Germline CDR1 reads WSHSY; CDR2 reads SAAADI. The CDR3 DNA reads TGCGCCAGCACCCCGGGGGCCTATGGCTACACCTTC. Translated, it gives CASTPGAYGYTF.

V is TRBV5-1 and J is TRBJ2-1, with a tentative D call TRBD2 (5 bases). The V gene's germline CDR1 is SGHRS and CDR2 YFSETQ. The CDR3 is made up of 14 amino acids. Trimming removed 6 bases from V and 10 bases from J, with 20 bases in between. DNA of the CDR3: TGCGCCAGCAACAGCGGATCCGCTTCACGGGAGCAGTTCTTC. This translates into CASNSGSASREQFF.

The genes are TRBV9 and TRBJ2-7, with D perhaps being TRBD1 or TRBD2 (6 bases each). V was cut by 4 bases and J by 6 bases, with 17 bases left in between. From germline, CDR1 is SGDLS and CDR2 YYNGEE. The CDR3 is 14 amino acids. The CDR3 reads CASSTRTVGGEQYF. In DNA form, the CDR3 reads TGTGCCAGCAGCACCCGGACAGTGGGAGGCGAGCAGTACTTC.

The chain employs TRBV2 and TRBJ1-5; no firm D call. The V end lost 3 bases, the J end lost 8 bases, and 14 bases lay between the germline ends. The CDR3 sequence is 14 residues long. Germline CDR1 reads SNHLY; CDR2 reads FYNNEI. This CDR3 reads CASSDGPGRKPQHF. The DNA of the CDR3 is TGTGCCAGCAGTGATGGGCCGGGGAGGAAGCCCCAGCATTTT.

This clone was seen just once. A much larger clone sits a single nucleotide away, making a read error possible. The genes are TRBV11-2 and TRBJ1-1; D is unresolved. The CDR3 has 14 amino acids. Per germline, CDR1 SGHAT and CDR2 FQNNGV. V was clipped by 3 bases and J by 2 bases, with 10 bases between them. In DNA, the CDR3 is TGTGCCAGCAGCTTTCAGAGGGATAACACTGAAGCTTTCTTT. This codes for CASSFQRDNTEAFF. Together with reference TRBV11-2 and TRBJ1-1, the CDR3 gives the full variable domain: EAGVAQSPRYKIIEKRQSVAFWCNPISGHATLYWYQQILGQGPKLLIQFQNNGVVDDSQLPKDRFSAERLKGVDSTLKIQPAKLEDSAVYLCASSFQRDNTEAFFGQGTRLTVV.

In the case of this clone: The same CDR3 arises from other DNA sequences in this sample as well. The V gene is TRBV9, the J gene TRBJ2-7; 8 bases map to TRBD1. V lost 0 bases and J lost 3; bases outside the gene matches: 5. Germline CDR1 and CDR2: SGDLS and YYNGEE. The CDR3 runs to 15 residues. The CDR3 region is CASSVGQGAFYEQYF. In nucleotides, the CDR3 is TGTGCCAGCAGCGTAGGGCAGGGGGCTTTCTACGAGCAGTACTTC.

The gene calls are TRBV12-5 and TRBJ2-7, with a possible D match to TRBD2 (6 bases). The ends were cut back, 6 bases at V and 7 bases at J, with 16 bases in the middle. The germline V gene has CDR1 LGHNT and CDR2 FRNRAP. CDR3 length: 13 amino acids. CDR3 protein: CASGTGAGMEQYF. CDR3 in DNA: TGTGCTAGTGGCACGGGAGCCGGGATGGAGCAGTACTTC.

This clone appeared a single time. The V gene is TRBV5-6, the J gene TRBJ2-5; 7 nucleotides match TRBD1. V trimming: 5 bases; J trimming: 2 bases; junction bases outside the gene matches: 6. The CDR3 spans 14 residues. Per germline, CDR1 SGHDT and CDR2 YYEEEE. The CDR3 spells CASRPGTAQETQYF. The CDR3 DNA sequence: TGTGCCAGCAGGCCCGGGACAGCTCAAGAGACCCAGTACTTC.

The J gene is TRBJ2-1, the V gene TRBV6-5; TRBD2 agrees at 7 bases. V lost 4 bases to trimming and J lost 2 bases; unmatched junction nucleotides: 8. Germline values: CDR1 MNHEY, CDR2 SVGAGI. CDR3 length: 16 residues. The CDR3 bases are TGTGCCAGCAGTTTCCGAGCGGGGAATCCCTACAATGAGCAGTTCTTC. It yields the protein CASSFRAGNPYNEQFF.

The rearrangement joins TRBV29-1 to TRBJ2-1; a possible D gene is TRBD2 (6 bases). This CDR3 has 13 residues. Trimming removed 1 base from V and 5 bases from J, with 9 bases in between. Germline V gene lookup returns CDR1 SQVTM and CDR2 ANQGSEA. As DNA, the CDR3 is TGCAGCGTTGAAGGCGGGGACCACAATGAGCAGTTCTTC. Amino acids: CSVEGGDHNEQFF.

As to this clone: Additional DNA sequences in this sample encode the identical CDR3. CDR3 loop: CASSYRVQETQYF. The CDR3 DNA is TGTGCCAGCAGTTACCGAGTCCAAGAGACCCAGTACTTC. V gene TRBV6-5 combines with J gene TRBJ2-5; D gene uncertain. The length of the CDR3 is 13 residues. Looked up from germline, CDR1 is MNHEY and CDR2 is SVGAGI. Trimming cost V 2 bases and J 1 base, with 5 bases left between them.

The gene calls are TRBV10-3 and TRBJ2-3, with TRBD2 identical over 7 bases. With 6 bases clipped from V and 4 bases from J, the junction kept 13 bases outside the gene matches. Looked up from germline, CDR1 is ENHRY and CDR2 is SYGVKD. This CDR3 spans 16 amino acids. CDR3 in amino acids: CAISESPGTKADTQYF. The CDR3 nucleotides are TGTGCCATCAGCGAGAGTCCCGGGACTAAGGCAGATACGCAGTATTTT.

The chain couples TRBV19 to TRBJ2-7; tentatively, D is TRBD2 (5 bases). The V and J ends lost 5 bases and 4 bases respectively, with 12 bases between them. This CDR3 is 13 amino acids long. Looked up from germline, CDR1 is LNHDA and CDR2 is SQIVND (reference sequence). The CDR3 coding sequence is TGTGCCAGTAGTGTCGGACTTACATACGAGCAGTACTTC. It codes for CASSVGLTYEQYF. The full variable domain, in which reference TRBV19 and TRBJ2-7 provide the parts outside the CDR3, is DGGITQSPKYLFRKEGQNVTLSCEQNLNHDAMYWYRQDPGQGLRLIYYSQIVNDFQKGDIAEGYSVSREKKESFPLTVTSAQKNPTAFYLCASSVGLTYEQYFGPGTRLTVT.

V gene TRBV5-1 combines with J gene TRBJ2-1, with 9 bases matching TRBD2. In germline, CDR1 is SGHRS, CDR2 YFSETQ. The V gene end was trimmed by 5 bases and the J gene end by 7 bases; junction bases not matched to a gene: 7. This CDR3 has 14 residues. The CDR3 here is CASRPLAGNNEQFF. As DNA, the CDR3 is TGCGCCAGCAGACCGCTAGCGGGAAATAATGAGCAGTTCTTC.

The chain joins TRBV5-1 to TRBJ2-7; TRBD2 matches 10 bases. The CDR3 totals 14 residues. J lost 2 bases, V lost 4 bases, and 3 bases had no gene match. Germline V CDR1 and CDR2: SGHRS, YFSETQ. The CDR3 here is CASSRTSGAYEQYF. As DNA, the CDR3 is TGCGCCAGCAGCCGCACTAGCGGGGCCTACGAGCAGTACTTC.